This T cell receptor beta chain was found in a study of chemoradiotherapy in HPV16-positive cancers. General observations from the study: During treatment, candidate HPV-specific clones and E7-related motifs expanded in tumor. Only a couple of HPV16-positive patients supplied the functional HPV-specificity definition.

This clone was observed a handful of times. The antigen remains undetermined. Trimming left V 4 bases short and J 4 bases short, with 11 bases between. From germline, CDR1 is MRHNA and CDR2 SNTAGT. The CDR3 loop spans 15 amino acids. Produced via immunoSEQ multiplex PCR; TCRdb's table is partial and in-frame only. The sample lists just over 1,500 clones, roughly 90% occurring once. Repeated repertoire sampling spanned the course of chemoradiotherapy. The origin of this receptor is a human donor with HPV-associated anogenital cancer. The J gene is TRBJ2-6, the V gene TRBV6-4, with D possibly being TRBD2 (5 bases). The specimen was tumor tissue, collected from a patient who underwent chemoradiotherapy. CDR3 protein: CASSVDSGGANVLTF. CDR3 in DNA: TGTGCCAGCAGTGTCGACTCGGGAGGGGCCAACGTCCTGACTTTC.